This paragraph covers one TCR beta chain sequence. No antigen is known for it. The input lacks base qualities; no much larger clone sits a single base away. These data belong to a study of blood T cell repertoires in COVID-19 (TCRdb year 2020). About the investigation overall: Samples covering the acute and convalescent phases of COVID-19 were provided by collaborators in the United States, Italy and Spain. The prospective study material was composed of cDNA or gDNA derived from T cells, B-cell-depleted T cells, or PBMCs. Subjects who had been exposed to COVID-19, were actively infected with it, or had recovered from it provided the deeply sampled blood TCRbeta repertoires that made up the dataset. Samples came from the ongoing ImmuneRACE study (first 160 participants) plus 1,254 subjects from 6 global collaborators. A de-identified subject ID, COVID-19 status, age in years and sex were almost always included in the sample metadata. Where available, HLA class I and class II types were taken from metadata supplied by the sample provider and were not determined by assay-based typing. The repertoires were released in a freely available public database meant as a resource for research on the immune response to SARS-CoV-2.

The immunoSEQ Assay, a bias-controlled multiplex PCR, was used to amplify TCRbeta CDR3 regions from genomic DNA. In the original analysis: Nucleated cell counts per sample were estimated from amplification of reference gene primers within the assay. To quantify the absolute abundance of each unique TCRbeta CDR3 rearrangement, sequence reads were collapsed and filtered. Productive Simpson clonality was computed per sample as the square root of Simpson's diversity index over productive rearrangements. The clones in this table, taken by TCRdb from immuneACCESS, are in-frame only. Not every clone is retained; where verified, under half of the shortfall comes from an unresolved V gene, and the cause of the rest is unknown. D and trimming were read from the DNA, whereas the V and J calls and clone size are those reported in that table. The sample yields under 150,000 clones; around 79% were counted once. Less than 3% of the sample is in the top ten clones.

Participants in the prospective study were aged 18 to 89 years, lived in some 24 United States geographic areas, and enrolled through a virtual design. In the prospective study, participants were assigned to cohorts based on the clinical history participants reported in a screening survey and a study questionnaire. Recovered participants in ImmuneRACE Cohort 3 were defined as having two consecutive negative NP/OP PCR tests, clearance from a healthcare professional, or resolution of symptoms. Mobile phlebotomists in the prospective study collected whole blood, serum and a nasopharyngeal or oropharyngeal swab from every participant. Prospective study participants could optionally give additional blood draws and questionnaires over an approximately 2-month period. Before DNA extraction, prospective study blood samples were shipped either frozen or at room temperature. Results the study describes overall, beyond this receptor: The quantity of clinical and demographic metadata differed by source and by participant and was supplied without curation.

CDR1 MNHEY and CDR2 SMNVEV are derived from the germline V gene (reference sequence). There are 18 amino acids in the CDR3, from cysteine to phenylalanine inclusive. The only DNA kept is the CDR3, 54 bases in frame from the first base. Unmatched junction bases come to 10, with V trimmed by 4 bases and J by 4 bases. The rearranged segments are TRBV27 and TRBJ2-3, with TRBD2 matching 14 junction bases. The source material was PBMCs or T cells enriched from blood (not recorded which). This receptor was obtained from a woman between 45 and 65 years old who had recovered from COVID-19. At the DNA level, the sequence is TGTGCCAGCAGTTCCTTCCTTGGACTAGCGGGAGGCGCAGATACGCAGTATTTT. Translation gives CASSSFLGLAGGADTQYF.